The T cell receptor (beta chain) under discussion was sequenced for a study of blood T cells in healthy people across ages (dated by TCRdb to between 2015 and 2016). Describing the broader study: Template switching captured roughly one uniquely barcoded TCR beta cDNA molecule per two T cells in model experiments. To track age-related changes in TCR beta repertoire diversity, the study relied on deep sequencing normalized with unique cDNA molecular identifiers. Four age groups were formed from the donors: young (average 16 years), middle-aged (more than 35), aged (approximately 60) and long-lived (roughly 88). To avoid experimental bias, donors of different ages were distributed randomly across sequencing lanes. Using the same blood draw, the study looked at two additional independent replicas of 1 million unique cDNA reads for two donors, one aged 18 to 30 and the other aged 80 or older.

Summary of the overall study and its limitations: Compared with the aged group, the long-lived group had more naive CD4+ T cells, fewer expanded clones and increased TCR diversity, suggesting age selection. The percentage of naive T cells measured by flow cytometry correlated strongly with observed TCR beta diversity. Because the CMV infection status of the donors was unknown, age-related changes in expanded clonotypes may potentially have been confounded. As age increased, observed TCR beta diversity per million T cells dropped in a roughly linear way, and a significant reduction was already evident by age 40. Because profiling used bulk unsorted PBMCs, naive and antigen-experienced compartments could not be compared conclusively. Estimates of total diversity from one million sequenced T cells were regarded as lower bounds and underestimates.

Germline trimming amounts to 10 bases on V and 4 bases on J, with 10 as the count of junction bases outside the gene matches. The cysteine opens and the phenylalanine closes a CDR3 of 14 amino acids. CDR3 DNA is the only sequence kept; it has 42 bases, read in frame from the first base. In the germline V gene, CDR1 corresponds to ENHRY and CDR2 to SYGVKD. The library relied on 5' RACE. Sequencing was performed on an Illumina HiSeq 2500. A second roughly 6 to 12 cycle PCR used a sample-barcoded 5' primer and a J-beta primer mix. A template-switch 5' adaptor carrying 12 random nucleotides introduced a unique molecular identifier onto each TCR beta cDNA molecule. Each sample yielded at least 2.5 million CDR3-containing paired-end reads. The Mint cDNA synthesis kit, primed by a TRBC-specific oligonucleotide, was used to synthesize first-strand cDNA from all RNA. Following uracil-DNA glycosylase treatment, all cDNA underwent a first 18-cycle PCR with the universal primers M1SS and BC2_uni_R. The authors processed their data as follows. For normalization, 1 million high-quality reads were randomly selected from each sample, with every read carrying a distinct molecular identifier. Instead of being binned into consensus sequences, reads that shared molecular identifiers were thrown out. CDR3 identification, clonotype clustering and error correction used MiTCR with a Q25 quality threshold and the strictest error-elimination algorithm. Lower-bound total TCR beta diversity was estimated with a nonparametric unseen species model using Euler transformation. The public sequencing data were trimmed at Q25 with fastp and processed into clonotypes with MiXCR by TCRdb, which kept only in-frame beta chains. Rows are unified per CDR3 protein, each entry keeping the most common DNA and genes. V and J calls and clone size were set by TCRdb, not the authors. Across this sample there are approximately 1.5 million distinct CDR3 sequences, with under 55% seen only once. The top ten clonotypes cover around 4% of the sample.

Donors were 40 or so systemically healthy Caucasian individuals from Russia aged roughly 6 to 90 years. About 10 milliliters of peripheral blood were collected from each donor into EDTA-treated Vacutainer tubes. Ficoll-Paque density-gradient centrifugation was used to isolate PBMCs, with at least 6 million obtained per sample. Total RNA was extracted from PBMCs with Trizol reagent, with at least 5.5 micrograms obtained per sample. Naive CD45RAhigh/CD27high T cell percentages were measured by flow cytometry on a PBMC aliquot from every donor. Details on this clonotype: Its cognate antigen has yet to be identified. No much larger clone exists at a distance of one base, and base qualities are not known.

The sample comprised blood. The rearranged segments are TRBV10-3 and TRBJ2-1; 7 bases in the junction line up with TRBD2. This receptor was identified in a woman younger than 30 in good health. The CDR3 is CATAGLAAYNEQFF. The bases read TGTGCCACAGCGGGCCTAGCGGCGTACAATGAGCAGTTCTTC.